The 29 T cell receptor beta chains below all came from one sample that was sequenced in a study of response to subunit inactivated influenza vaccine. TCRdb reprocessed the RT-PCR reads with MiXCR, giving one entry per CDR3 protein. The table has around 570,000 distinct CDR3 sequences, roughly 12% seen once; the top ten hold around 10%. Another study also made use of these data, one on T cells expressing NK-cell markers. That work states: Synthesis of TCR beta cDNA relied on 5'RACE template switching carrying UMIs.

The sample in question was PBMCs from blood, obtained on the day of vaccination. Source of these receptors: a man in his forties or fifties who received an inactivated influenza vaccine.

This chain connects TRBV11-2 to TRBJ2-5, with a possible D match to TRBD2 (6 bases). Germline CDR1 SGHAT, CDR2 FQNNGV. The CDR3 runs to 14 residues. Trimming pared 4 bases from V and 3 bases from J, leaving 12 bases between. As DNA, the CDR3 is TGTGCCAGCAGCTCCCATAGACTAGAAGAGACCCAGTACTTC. This sequence encodes CASSSHRLEETQYF.

The table lists this clonotype with a few counts. This chain links TRBV20-1 with TRBJ2-1; 10 bases match TRBD2. Germline V gene sequence: CDR1 DFQATT, CDR2 SNEGSKA (reference sequence). V trimming: 3 bases; J trimming: 7 bases; junction bases outside the gene matches: 3. This CDR3 has 13 amino acids. In nucleotides, the CDR3 is TGCAGTGCTAGTGCTAGCGGGGGTAATGAGCAGTTCTTC. Protein product: CSASASGGNEQFF.

This chain links TRBV10-3 with TRBJ2-1; D might be TRBD2 (5 bases). Germline loops: CDR1 ENHRY, CDR2 SYGVKD. The CDR3 is made up of 13 amino acids. Trimming took 4 bases from V and 9 from J, leaving 13 bases between them. DNA of the CDR3: TGTGCCATCAGTGCGGGATCGGATCGTGAGCAGTTCTTC. Its protein product is CAISAGSDREQFF.

This clonotype appeared a few times. This chain links TRBV12-3 or TRBV12-4 with TRBJ2-5; D is uncertain. This CDR3 has 12 residues. Deletions cut 3 bases from V and 5 bases from J, with 7 bases between. This chain's CDR3 is CASSFRRETQYF. The DNA for the CDR3 is TGTGCCAGCAGTTTTAGGCGGGAGACCCAGTACTTC.

This clonotype has more than one count but fewer than ten. The rearrangement links TRBV6-2 or TRBV6-3 to TRBJ1-1; maybe TRBD1 (6 bases). Germline CDR1 is MNHEY and CDR2 is SVGEGT. Trimming stripped 8 bases from V and 7 bases from J, with 14 bases between. The CDR3 covers 12 residues. The CDR3 DNA reads as TGTGCCAGCCGGCCAGGGGACGGTGAAGCTTTCTTT. Protein sequence: CASRPGDGEAFF.

J is TRBJ1-4 and V is TRBV12-3 or TRBV12-4; no clear D. V was pared by 6 bases and J by 7 bases, with 15 bases between. The CDR3 runs 14 residues. The CDR3 reads CASRRPGGSEKLFF. DNA for the CDR3: TGTGCCAGCAGGAGACCGGGAGGTAGTGAAAAACTGTTTTTT.

The chain couples TRBV3-1 to TRBJ2-5; no clear D gene. V lost 0 bases and J 5 bases, leaving 13 bases between the germline ends. Germline assignment: CDR1 LGHDT and CDR2 YNNKEL (reference sequence). The CDR3 spans 15 residues. CDR3 in DNA: TGTGCCAGCAGCCAAGATGCCTGGGTGGGGGAGACCCAGTACTTC. Residues: CASSQDAWVGETQYF.

This clonotype was counted only a few times. The genes are TRBV12-3 or TRBV12-4 and TRBJ2-7, with a weak D call TRBD2 (7 bases). V lost 9 bases and J lost 0, with 15 bases in between. The CDR3 loop spans 14 amino acids. CDR3 protein: CASSRGASSYEQYF. The CDR3 DNA sequence: TGTGCCAGTAGCCGGGGGGCCTCCTCCTACGAGCAGTACTTC.

This chain connects TRBV12-3 or TRBV12-4 to TRBJ2-1; 8 nucleotides match TRBD2. The CDR3 runs to 16 residues. J gave up 2 bases and V 3 bases, and 6 bases lay outside the gene matches. The DNA for the CDR3 is TGTGCCAGCAGTTTTTCGGGGGGGGGACCCTACAATGAGCAGTTCTTC. Protein sequence: CASSFSGGGPYNEQFF.

A few counts support this clonotype. CDR3 protein: CASSRTSGPRNEQFF. CDR3 coding DNA: TGTGCCAGCAGTCGGACTAGCGGCCCTCGAAATGAGCAGTTCTTC. J is TRBJ2-1 and V is TRBV12-3 or TRBV12-4; TRBD2 agrees at 10 bases. V shed 5 bases, J shed 7 bases, and the junction held 8 bases outside the gene matches. The CDR3 consists of 15 residues.

This chain joins TRBV4-3 and TRBJ2-1; no firm D call. In germline, CDR1 is LGHNA, CDR2 YSLEER. There are 15 residues in the CDR3. The ends were cut back, 0 bases at V and 9 bases at J, with 15 bases in the middle. In DNA form, the CDR3 reads TGCGCCAGCAGCCAAGATGGAATCCCCGAGAGTGAGCAGTTCTTC. It specifies CASSQDGIPESEQFF.

The chain is built from TRBV4-3 and TRBJ2-3; D ambiguous. CDR1 is LGHNA, CDR2 YSLEER, per germline. The CDR3 totals 15 residues. The V end lost 0 bases, the J end lost 1 base, and 8 bases lay between the germline ends. CDR3 loop: CASSQEAVRTDTQYF. The CDR3 DNA reads TGCGCCAGCAGCCAAGAGGCGGTACGCACAGATACGCAGTATTTT.

The table lists this clonotype with a few counts. V gene TRBV12-3 or TRBV12-4 combines with J gene TRBJ2-6; maybe TRBD1 (6 bases). V shed 2 bases and J shed 2 bases, with 10 bases lying between them. CDR3 size: 16 residues. For the CDR3, the DNA is TGTGCCAGCAGTTTAAGAGGGGGACCTGGGGCCAACGTCCTGACTTTC. Residues: CASSLRGGPGANVLTF.

This clonotype was detected ten times or more. V gene TRBV9 combines with J gene TRBJ2-2; D gene unclear. The V end lost 0 bases, the J end lost 1 base, and 7 bases lay between the germline ends. CDR1 and CDR2 (germline): SGDLS, YYNGEE. This CDR3 comprises 15 residues. CDR3 coding DNA: TGTGCCAGCAGCGTAGAAGGGTTGAACACCGGGGAGCTGTTTTTT. It codes for CASSVEGLNTGELFF. The full variable domain, with the rest looked up from reference TRBV9 and TRBJ2-2, is DSGVTQTPKHLITATGQRVTLRCSPRSGDLSVYWYQQSLDQGLQFLIQYYNGEERAKGNILERFSAQQFPDLHSELNLSSLELGDSALYFCASSVEGLNTGELFFGEGSRLTVL.

Many counts were recorded for this clonotype. V gene TRBV28 combines with J gene TRBJ2-1; 10 nucleotides agree with TRBD1. The V gene's germline CDR1 is MDHEN and CDR2 SYDVKM. This CDR3 is built from 14 residues. With 6 bases clipped from V and 4 bases from J, the junction kept 3 bases outside the gene matches. DNA for the CDR3: TGTGCCAGCAGAGAGGGACAGGGGTACAATGAGCAGTTCTTC. Translated: CASREGQGYNEQFF.

The chain has TRBV12-3 or TRBV12-4 and TRBJ2-2, with 8 bases aligning to TRBD2. V was clipped by 5 bases and J by 6 bases; unmatched bases: 5. This CDR3 region has 14 residues. The CDR3 nucleotides read TGTGCCAGCAGTACGAGCGGGAGCGCCGGGGAGCTGTTTTTT. Protein: CASSTSGSAGELFF.

There are many counts of this clonotype. This chain connects TRBV12-3 or TRBV12-4 to TRBJ1-6, with D tentatively TRBD1 (6 bases). This CDR3 spans 12 amino acids. The V end was cut by 4 bases, the J end by 11 bases, with 9 bases between. CDR3 nucleotides: TGTGCCAGCAGTTACCCAGGGGCACCCCTCCACTTT. This translates into CASSYPGAPLHF.

Many counts were recorded for this clonotype. The chain links TRBV7-2 to TRBJ2-7, with D unclear. The CDR3 totals 13 residues. CDR1 is SGHTA and CDR2 is FQGNSA in the germline V gene. V was pared by 2 bases and J by 5 bases, with 10 bases between. CDR3 in amino acids: CASSLTDFHEQYF. In DNA, the CDR3 is TGTGCCAGCAGCTTAACAGATTTCCACGAGCAGTACTTC.

Notes on this clonotype: Germline is not matched at one junction end, which may reflect a read error. The gene calls are TRBV12-3 or TRBV12-4 and TRBJ2-3; 12 bases align to TRBD2. CDR3 size: 15 residues. CDR3 loop: CASRPTSGGADTQDF. The CDR3 region has the DNA TGTGCCAGCAGACCGACTAGCGGGGGCGCAGATACGCAGGATTTT.

The chain uses TRBV28 and TRBJ1-1; the D is unclear. V lost 1 base, J lost 5 bases, and 14 bases lay in between. Germline V gives CDR1 MDHEN, CDR2 SYDVKM. The CDR3 length is 15 residues. The CDR3 coding sequence is TGTGCCAGCAGTTTATCATTGGGCCCTGGGACTGAAGCTTTCTTT. It encodes CASSLSLGPGTEAFF.

This clonotype has just a few counts. J is TRBJ2-7 and V is TRBV6-2 or TRBV6-3, with a possible D match to TRBD1 (7 bases). The CDR3 loop spans 12 amino acids. Trimming took 5 bases from V and 9 from J, leaving 14 bases between them. Per the germline V gene, CDR1 is MNHEY and CDR2 is SVGEGT. The CDR3 DNA sequence: TGTGCCAGCAGTATGGACAGGACTACGCAGTACTTC. It yields the protein CASSMDRTTQYF.

This clonotype was seen more than once but under ten times. This rearrangement joins TRBV5-1 to TRBJ2-5; a weak D match, TRBD2 (6 bases). The germline V gene has CDR1 SGHRS and CDR2 YFSETQ. Trimming pared 1 base from V and 2 bases from J, leaving 21 bases between. The CDR3 loop spans 18 amino acids. The CDR3 region is CASSLYGLGSGEQETQYF. Here the CDR3 DNA reads TGCGCCAGCAGCTTGTATGGGCTTGGTAGCGGAGAACAAGAGACCCAGTACTTC. The entire variable domain, with the rest obtained from reference TRBV5-1 and TRBJ2-5, is as follows: KAGVTQTPRYLIKTRGQQVTLSCSPISGHRSVSWYQQTPGQGLQFLFEYFSETQRNKGNFPGRFSGRQFSNSRSEMNVSTLELGDSALYLCASSLYGLGSGEQETQYFGPGTRLLVL.

This clonotype was seen ten or more times. The V gene is TRBV9, the J gene TRBJ2-7, with 9 bases aligning to TRBD1. The CDR3 is made up of 16 amino acids. V trimming: 4 bases; J trimming: 3 bases; junction bases outside the gene matches: 11. Germline V CDR1 and CDR2: SGDLS, YYNGEE. CDR3 in DNA: TGTGCCAGCAGCTTCCGATCCGGGACAGGGTACTACGAGCAGTACTTC. Translation gives CASSFRSGTGYYEQYF. Using reference TRBV9 and TRBJ2-7 for the parts outside the CDR3, the full variable domain is DSGVTQTPKHLITATGQRVTLRCSPRSGDLSVYWYQQSLDQGLQFLIQYYNGEERAKGNILERFSAQQFPDLHSELNLSSLELGDSALYFCASSFRSGTGYYEQYFGPGTRLTVT.

In its sample, this clonotype was seen a few times. This sequence joins TRBV6-2 or TRBV6-3 and TRBJ1-2; perhaps TRBD1 as D (6 bases). Germline CDR1 is MNHEY and CDR2 is SVGEGT. This CDR3 contains 12 residues. Trimming took 6 bases from V and 7 from J, leaving 12 bases between them. The CDR3 region has the DNA TGTGCCAGCAGGGCACAGGGATTTGGCTACACCTTC. Translated: CASRAQGFGYTF.

The V and J genes are TRBV4-1 and TRBJ2-1; D is tentatively TRBD1 or TRBD2 (6 bases each). V lost 4 bases and J 5 bases, leaving 15 bases between the germline ends. Germline V CDR1 and CDR2: MGHRA, YSYEKL. The CDR3 loop spans 15 amino acids. This CDR3 reads CASSPSEGGHNEQFF. The CDR3 DNA reads as TGCGCCAGCAGCCCCTCGGAGGGGGGACACAATGAGCAGTTCTTC.

V is TRBV12-3 or TRBV12-4 and J is TRBJ1-1, with 7 bases matching TRBD1. The CDR3 has 13 residues. The junction had 6 bases not matched to a gene; V was cut back by 5 bases and J by 6 bases. CDR3 nucleotide sequence: TGTGCCAGCAGTGTATATCAGGGGGCTGAAGCTTTCTTT. It codes for CASSVYQGAEAFF.

The gene calls are TRBV5-1 and TRBJ2-5, with a tentative D call TRBD1 (6 bases). Germline CDR1 and CDR2: SGHRS and YFSETQ. The length of the CDR3 is 14 residues. Trimming cost V 2 bases and J 4 bases, with 12 bases left between them. CDR3 nucleotide sequence: TGCGCCAGCAGCTTTACGACAGGACTAGAGACCCAGTACTTC. This gives the protein CASSFTTGLETQYF.

This clonotype was counted a few times. The chain employs TRBV6-2 or TRBV6-3 and TRBJ2-3; 14 bases map to TRBD2. Per germline, CDR1 MNHEY and CDR2 SVGEGT. The J segment lost 3 bases and the V segment lost 3 bases, leaving 17 bases of the junction unmatched. This CDR3 is built from 21 residues. The CDR3 here is CASSYRSDRLAGGVRTDTQYF. The CDR3 coding sequence is TGTGCCAGCAGTTATCGATCTGATAGACTAGCGGGGGGGGTTAGGACAGATACGCAGTATTTT.

This clonotype was picked up a small number of times. V and J are TRBV29-1 and TRBJ1-2; 8 nucleotides align to TRBD1. Germline trimming cut 7 bases from V and 4 bases from J; bases unmatched to any gene: 8. The CDR3 sequence is 13 residues long. Germline CDR1 SQVTM, CDR2 ANQGSEA. CDR3 bases: TGCAGCGCCGCAGGGGGCGAGGGCTATGGCTACACCTTC. As protein: CSAAGGEGYGYTF. Full variable domain (outside the CDR3, taken from reference TRBV29-1 and TRBJ1-2): SAVISQKPSRDICQRGTSLTIQCQVDSQVTMMFWYRQQPGQSLTLIATANQGSEATYESGFVIDKFPISRPNLTFSTLTVSNMSPEDSSIYLCSAAGGEGYGYTFGSGTRLTVV.